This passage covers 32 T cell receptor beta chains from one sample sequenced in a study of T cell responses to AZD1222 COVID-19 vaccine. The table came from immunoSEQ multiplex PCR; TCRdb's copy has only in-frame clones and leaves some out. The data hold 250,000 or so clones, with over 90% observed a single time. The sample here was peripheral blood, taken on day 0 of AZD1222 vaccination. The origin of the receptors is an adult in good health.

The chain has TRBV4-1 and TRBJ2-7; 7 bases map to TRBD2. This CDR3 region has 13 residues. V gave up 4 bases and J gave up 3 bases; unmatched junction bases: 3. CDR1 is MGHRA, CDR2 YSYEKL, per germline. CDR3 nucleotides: TGCGCCAGCAGCCCTCGGGGGGTCTACGAGCAGTACTTC. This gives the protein CASSPRGVYEQYF.

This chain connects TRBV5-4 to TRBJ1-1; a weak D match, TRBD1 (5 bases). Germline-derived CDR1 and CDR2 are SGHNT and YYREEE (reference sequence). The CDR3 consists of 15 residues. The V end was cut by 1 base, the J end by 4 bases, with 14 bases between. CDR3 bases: TGTGCCAGCAGCTTGTACGGGGCGAGGGCCACTGAAGCTTTCTTT. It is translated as CASSLYGARATEAFF.

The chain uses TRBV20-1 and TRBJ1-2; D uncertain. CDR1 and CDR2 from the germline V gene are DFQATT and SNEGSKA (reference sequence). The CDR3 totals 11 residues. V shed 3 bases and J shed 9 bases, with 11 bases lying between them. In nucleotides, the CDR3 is TGCAGTGCTAGCTCAGAGTATCGCTACACCTTC. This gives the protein CSASSEYRYTF.

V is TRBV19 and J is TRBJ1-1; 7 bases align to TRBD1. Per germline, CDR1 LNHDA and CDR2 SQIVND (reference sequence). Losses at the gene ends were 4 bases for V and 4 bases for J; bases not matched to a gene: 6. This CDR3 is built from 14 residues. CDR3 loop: CASSSTGEFTEAFF. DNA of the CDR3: TGTGCCAGTAGTAGCACAGGGGAATTCACTGAAGCTTTCTTT.

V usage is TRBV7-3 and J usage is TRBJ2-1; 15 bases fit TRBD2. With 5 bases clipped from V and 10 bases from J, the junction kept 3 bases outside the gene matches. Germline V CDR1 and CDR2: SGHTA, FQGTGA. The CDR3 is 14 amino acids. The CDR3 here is CASSPGTSGREQFF. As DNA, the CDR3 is TGTGCCAGCAGCCCAGGGACTAGCGGGAGGGAGCAGTTCTTC.

CDR3 sequence: CASSPLAGGMYEQYF. The CDR3 DNA reads TGTGCCAGCTCACCATTAGCGGGGGGGATGTACGAGCAGTACTTC. The chain employs TRBV18 and TRBJ2-7; TRBD2 matches 11 bases. Germline V gene data show CDR1 as KGHSH and CDR2 as LQKENI. This CDR3 is 15 amino acids long. J gave up 4 bases and V 2 bases, and 4 bases lay outside the gene matches.

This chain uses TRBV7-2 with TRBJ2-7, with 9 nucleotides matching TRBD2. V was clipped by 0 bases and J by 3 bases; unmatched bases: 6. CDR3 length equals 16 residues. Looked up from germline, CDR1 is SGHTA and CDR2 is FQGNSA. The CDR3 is CASSLAGREGNYEQYF. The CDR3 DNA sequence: TGTGCCAGCAGCTTAGCGGGGCGGGAGGGAAACTACGAGCAGTACTTC.

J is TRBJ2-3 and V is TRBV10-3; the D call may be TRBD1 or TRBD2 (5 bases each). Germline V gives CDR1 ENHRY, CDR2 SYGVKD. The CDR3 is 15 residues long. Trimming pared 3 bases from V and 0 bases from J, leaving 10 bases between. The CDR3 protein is CAISEGTASTDTQYF. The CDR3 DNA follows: TGTGCCATCAGTGAAGGGACGGCTAGCACAGATACGCAGTATTTT.

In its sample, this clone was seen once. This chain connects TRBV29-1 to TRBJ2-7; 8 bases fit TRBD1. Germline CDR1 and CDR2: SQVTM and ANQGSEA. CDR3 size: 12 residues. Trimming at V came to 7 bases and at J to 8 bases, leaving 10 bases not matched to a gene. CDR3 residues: CSGPPGGCKQYF. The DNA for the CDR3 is TGCAGCGGCCCGCCAGGGGGCTGCAAGCAGTACTTC.

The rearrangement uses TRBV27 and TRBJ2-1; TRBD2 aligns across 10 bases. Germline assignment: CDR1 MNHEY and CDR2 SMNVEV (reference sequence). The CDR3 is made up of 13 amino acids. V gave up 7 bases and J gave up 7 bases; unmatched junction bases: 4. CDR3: CASTRTSGNEQFF. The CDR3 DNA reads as TGTGCCAGCACTAGGACTAGCGGTAATGAGCAGTTCTTC.

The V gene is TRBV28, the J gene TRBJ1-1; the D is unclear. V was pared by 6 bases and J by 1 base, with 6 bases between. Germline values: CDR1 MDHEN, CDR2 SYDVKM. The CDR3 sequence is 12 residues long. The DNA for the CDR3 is TGTGCCAGCAGCGACCGGAACACTGAAGCTTTCTTT. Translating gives CASSDRNTEAFF.

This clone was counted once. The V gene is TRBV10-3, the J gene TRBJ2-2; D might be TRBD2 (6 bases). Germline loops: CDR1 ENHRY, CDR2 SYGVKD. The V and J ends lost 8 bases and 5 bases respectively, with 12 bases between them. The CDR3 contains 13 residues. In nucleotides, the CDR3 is TGTGCCATCGCCCCGGGAGCGACCGGGGAGCTGTTTTTT. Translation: CAIAPGATGELFF.

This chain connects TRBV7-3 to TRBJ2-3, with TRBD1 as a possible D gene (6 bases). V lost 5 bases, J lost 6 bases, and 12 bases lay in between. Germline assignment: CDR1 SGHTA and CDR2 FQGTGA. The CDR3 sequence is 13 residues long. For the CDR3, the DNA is TGTGCCAGCAGCGCGCACAGGGAGGATACGCAGTATTTT. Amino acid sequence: CASSAHREDTQYF.

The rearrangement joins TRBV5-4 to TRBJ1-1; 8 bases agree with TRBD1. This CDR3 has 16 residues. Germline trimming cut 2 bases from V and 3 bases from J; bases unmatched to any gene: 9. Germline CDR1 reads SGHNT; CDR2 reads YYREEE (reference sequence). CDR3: CASSFVRDRTYTEAFF. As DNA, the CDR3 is TGTGCCAGCAGCTTCGTACGGGACAGGACCTACACTGAAGCTTTCTTT.

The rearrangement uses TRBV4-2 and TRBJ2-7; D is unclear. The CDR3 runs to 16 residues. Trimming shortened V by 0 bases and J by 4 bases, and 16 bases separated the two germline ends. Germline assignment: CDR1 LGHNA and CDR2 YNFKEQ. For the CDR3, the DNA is TGTGCCAGCAGCCAAGATATTGCGCGCGAGCCTTACGAGCAGTACTTC. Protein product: CASSQDIAREPYEQYF.

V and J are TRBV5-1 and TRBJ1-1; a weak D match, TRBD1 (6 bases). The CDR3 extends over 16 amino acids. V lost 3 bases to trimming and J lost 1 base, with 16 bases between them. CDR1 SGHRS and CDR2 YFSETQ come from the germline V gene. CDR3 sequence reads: CASSSRGPTGNTEAFF. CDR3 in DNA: TGCGCCAGCAGCTCCCGGGGACCGACAGGGAACACTGAAGCTTTCTTT.

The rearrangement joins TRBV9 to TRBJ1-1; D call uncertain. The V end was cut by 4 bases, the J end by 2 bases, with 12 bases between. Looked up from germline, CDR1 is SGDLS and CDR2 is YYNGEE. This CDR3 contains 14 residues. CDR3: CASSIGMANTEAFF. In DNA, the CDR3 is TGTGCCAGCAGCATCGGGATGGCTAACACTGAAGCTTTCTTT.

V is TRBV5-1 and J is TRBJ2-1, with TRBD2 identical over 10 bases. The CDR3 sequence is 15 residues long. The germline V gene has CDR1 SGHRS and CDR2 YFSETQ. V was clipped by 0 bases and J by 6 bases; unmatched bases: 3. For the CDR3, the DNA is TGCGCCAGCAGCTTGGGAGCGGGGGGGCCCAATGAGCAGTTCTTC. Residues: CASSLGAGGPNEQFF. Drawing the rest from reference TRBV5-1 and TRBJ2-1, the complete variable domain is KAGVTQTPRYLIKTRGQQVTLSCSPISGHRSVSWYQQTPGQGLQFLFEYFSETQRNKGNFPGRFSGRQFSNSRSEMNVSTLELGDSALYLCASSLGAGGPNEQFFGPGTRLTVL.

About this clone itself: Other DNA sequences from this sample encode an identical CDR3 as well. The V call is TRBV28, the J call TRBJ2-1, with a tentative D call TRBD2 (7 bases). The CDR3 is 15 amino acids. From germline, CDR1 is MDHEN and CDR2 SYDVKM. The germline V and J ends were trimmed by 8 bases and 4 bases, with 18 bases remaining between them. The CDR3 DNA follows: TGTGCCAGCTCCCGGAGGGGGGGATCTTACAATGAGCAGTTCTTC. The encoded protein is CASSRRGGSYNEQFF.

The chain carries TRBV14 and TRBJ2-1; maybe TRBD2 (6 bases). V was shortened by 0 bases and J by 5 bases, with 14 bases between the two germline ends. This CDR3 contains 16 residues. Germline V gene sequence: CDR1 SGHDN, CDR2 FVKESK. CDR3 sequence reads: CASSQDLRLGHNEQFF. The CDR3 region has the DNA TGTGCCAGCAGCCAAGATTTACGACTAGGGCACAATGAGCAGTTCTTC.

The CDR3 DNA follows: TGTGCCACGGGGGGCAATCAGCCCCAGCATTTT. This gives the protein CATGGNQPQHF. V gene TRBV2 combines with J gene TRBJ1-5, with D tentatively TRBD1 (5 bases). Trimming pared 10 bases from V and 2 bases from J, leaving 6 bases between. The CDR3 is 11 amino acids. Germline V gene data show CDR1 as SNHLY and CDR2 as FYNNEI.

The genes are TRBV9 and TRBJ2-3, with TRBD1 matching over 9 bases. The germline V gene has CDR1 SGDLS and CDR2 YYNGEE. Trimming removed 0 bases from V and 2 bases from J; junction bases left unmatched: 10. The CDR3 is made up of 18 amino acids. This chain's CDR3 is CASSVATGQGLDTDTQYF. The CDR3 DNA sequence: TGTGCCAGCAGCGTAGCTACAGGACAGGGGCTCGACACAGATACGCAGTATTTT.

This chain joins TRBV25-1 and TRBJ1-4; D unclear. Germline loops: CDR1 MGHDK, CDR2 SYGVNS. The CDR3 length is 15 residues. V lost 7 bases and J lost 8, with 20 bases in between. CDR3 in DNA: TGTGCCAGCACCGTAACGGGCCAGGTCCCCGAAAAACTGTTTTTT. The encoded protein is CASTVTGQVPEKLFF.

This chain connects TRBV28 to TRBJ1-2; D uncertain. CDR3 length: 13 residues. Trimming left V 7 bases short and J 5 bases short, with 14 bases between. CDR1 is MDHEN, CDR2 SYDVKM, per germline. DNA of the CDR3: TGTGCCAGCACCCTTTCAGGAATTTATGGCTACACCTTC. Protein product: CASTLSGIYGYTF.

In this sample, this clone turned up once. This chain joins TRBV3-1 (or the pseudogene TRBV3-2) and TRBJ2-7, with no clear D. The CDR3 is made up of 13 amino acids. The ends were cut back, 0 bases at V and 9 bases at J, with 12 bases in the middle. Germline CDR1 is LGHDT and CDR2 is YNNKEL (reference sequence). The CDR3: CASSQESQSAQYF. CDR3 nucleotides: TGTGCCAGCAGCCAAGAAAGCCAGAGCGCGCAGTACTTC.

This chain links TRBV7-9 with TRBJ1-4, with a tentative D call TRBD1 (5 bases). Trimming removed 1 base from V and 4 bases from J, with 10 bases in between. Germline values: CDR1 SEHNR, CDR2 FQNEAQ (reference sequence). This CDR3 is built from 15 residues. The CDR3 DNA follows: TGTGCCAGCAGCTTAGAGAGACAGTATAATGAAAAACTGTTTTTT. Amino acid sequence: CASSLERQYNEKLFF.

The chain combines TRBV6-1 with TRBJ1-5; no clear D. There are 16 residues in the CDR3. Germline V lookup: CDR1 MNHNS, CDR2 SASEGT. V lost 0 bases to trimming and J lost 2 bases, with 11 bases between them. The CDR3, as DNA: TGTGCCAGCAGTGAAGCACGTCGGGTCGGCAATCAGCCCCAGCATTTT. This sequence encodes CASSEARRVGNQPQHF.

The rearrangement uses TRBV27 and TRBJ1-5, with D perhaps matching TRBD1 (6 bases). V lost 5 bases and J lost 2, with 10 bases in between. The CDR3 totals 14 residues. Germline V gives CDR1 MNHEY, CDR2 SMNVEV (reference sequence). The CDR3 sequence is CASSPNRGNQPQHF. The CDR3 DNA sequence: TGTGCCAGCAGTCCCAACAGGGGCAATCAGCCCCAGCATTTT.

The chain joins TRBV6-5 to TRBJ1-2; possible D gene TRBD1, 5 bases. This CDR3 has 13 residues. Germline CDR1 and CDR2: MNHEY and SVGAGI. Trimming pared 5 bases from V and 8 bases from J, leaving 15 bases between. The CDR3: CASSLGTPDGYTF. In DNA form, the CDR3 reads TGTGCCAGCAGTCTCGGGACTCCGGACGGCTACACCTTC.

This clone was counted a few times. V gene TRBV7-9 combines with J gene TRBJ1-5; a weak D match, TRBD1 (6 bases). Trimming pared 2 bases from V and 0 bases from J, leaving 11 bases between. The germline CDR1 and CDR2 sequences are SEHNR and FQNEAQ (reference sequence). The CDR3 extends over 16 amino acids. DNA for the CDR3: TGTGCCAGCAGCTTAAGAGACAGGTATAGCAATCAGCCCCAGCATTTT. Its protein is CASSLRDRYSNQPQHF. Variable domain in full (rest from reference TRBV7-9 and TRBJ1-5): DTGVSQNPRHKITKRGQNVTFRCDPISEHNRLYWYRQTLGQGPEFLTYFQNEAQLEKSRLLSDRFSAERPKGSFSTLEIQRTEQGDSAMYLCASSLRDRYSNQPQHFGDGTRLSIL.

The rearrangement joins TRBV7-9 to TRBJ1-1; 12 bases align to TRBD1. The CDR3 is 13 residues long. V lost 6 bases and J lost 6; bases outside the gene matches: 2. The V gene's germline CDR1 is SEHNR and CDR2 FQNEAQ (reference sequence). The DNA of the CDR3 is TGTGCCAGCAGGGGGACAGGGGGCCCTGAAGCTTTCTTT. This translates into CASRGTGGPEAFF.

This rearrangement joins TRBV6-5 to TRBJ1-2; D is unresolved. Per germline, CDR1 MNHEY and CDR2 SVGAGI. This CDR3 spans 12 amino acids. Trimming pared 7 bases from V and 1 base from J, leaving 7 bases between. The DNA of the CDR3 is TGTGCCAGCAATCTCTTTAACTATGGCTACACCTTC. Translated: CASNLFNYGYTF.